The entry below gives a single T cell receptor beta chain sequence along with its context. Its antigen is still unknown. The sample belongs to a study of vaccination and CD4 T cells after COVID-19. Across the study: Every culture used as a control got a CEFX pool, an HIV-1 Nef pool, or no peptide.

Once obtained from cultured CD4+ T cells, the DNA was sequenced using the Oncomine TCR Beta short-read assay. TCRdb reprocessed the PCR reads via MiXCR and lists one record per CDR3 protein. The table includes about 6,800 distinct CDR3 sequences, around 50% detected once. The CDR3 consists of 13 residues. V lost 10 bases and J lost 3, with 15 bases in between. Germline lookup yields CDR1 MNHNS and CDR2 SASEGT. This sample's treatment: roughly ten-day PBMC culture with coronavirus spike peptide pools or control peptides (ViraFEST assay). CD4+ T cells that came from the unexposed donor were collected before the COVID-19 pandemic (2011-2018). Expanded clonotypes were found by TCR sequencing after peptide-pool stimulation (ViraFEST). It was with 10 IU/ml IL-2 and roughly 9.5 ug/ml peptide pools that 1.5 million to 2.5 million PBMCs per well were cultured. Study-wide findings and caveats: Reactive clone data from convalescent patients indicated a median of about 86% appearing only post-vaccination.

Sequences were obtained from CD4+ T cells from blood, cultured in vitro. The chain has TRBV6-1 and TRBJ1-1; D might be TRBD1 (5 bases). The origin of this receptor is a human donor in good health. CDR3 amino acids: CATWGRSYTEAFF. The CDR3 DNA reads TGTGCCACCTGGGGACGGTCCTACACTGAAGCTTTCTTT.